These 3 T cell receptor beta chains came from one sample sequenced in a study of T cells expressing NK-cell markers. No DNA is given; TCRdb re-called the 5' RACE reads and lists each CDR3 protein once. The specimen's table records about 550,000 distinct CDR3 sequences. Sequencing used blood T cells: a sorted CD56 or NKG2C T cell subset, CD4+ or CD8+ T cells, or bulk PBMC T cells (not recorded which). The receptors here all came from a man aged 18-30 years in good health.

The rearrangement links TRBV20-1 to TRBJ1-5; TCRdb proposes TRBD1, but this gene call is untestable without DNA. Germline lookup yields CDR1 DFQATT and CDR2 SNEGSKA (reference sequence). The CDR3 spans 14 residues. CDR3 protein: CSASDKFSNQPQHF.

The V call is TRBV7-2, the J call TRBJ2-7; checking the TCRdb D call of TRBD1 is not possible without DNA. The CDR3 runs to 14 residues. Per the germline V gene, CDR1 is SGHTA and CDR2 is FQGNSA. CDR3 amino acids: CASSPGGGSGEQYF. Drawing the rest from reference TRBV7-2 and TRBJ2-7, the complete variable domain is GAGVSQSPSNKVTEKGKDVELRCDPISGHTALYWYRQSLGQGLEFLIYFQGNSAPDKSGLPSDRFSAERTGGSVSTLTIQRTQQEDSAVYLCASSPGGGSGEQYFGPGTRLTVT.

V gene TRBV12-3 or TRBV12-4 combines with J gene TRBJ1-3. The CDR3 loop spans 15 amino acids. CDR3 residues: CASSFLHGSGNTIYF.